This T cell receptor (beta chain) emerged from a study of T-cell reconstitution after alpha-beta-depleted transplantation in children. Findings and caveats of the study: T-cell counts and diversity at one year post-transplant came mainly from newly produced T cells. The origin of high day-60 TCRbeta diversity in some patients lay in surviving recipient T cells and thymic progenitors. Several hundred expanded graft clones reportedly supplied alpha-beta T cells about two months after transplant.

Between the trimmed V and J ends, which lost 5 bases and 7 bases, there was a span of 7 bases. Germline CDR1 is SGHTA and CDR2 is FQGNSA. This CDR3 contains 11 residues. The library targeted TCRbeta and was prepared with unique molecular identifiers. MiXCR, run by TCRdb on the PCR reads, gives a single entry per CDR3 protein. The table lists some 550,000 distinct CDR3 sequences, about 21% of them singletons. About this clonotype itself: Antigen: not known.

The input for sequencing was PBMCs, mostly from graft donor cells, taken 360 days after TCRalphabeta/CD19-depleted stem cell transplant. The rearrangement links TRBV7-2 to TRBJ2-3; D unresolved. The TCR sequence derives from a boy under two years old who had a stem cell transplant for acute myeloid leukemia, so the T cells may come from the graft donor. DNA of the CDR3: TGTGCCAGCAGCCCCCAATATACGCAGTATTTT. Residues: CASSPQYTQYF.